The 28 T cell receptor beta chains presented below share a single source sample, sequenced in a study of early T cells in non-severe SARS-CoV-2 infection. Via MiXCR, TCRdb re-called the 5' RACE reads, giving one row per CDR3 protein. The data hold 85,000 to 100,000 distinct CDR3 sequences, with approximately 10% observed a single time. Sequencing was carried out using whole blood. The receptors stem from an adult who was a healthcare worker with PCR-confirmed SARS-CoV-2 infection or an uninfected control (not recorded which).

The genes are TRBV21-1 and TRBJ2-7; TRBD2, as called in the table, went unchecked against the DNA. TRBV21-1 is tagged as a pseudogene. The CDR3 spans 13 residues. In nucleotides, the CDR3 is TGTGCCAGCAGCCCGGGGGGGACTAACGAGCAGTACTTC. Translating gives CASSPGGTNEQYF.

This clonotype showed up just a few times. The gene calls are TRBV11-2 and TRBJ2-7, with a possible D match to TRBD2 (6 bases). Germline V CDR1 and CDR2: SGHAT, FQNNGV. Trimming removed 5 bases from V and 4 bases from J, with 15 bases in between. The CDR3 length is 14 residues. The DNA of the CDR3 is TGTGCCAGCAGCCTTCGGGGGAGAGATTACGAGCAGTACTTC. Translating it yields CASSLRGRDYEQYF. Looking up the rest from reference TRBV11-2 and TRBJ2-7 gives the full variable domain: EAGVAQSPRYKIIEKRQSVAFWCNPISGHATLYWYQQILGQGPKLLIQFQNNGVVDDSQLPKDRFSAERLKGVDSTLKIQPAKLEDSAVYLCASSLRGRDYEQYFGPGTRLTVT.

This clonotype came up a few times. The chain recombines TRBV2 with TRBJ2-1; 11 nucleotides match TRBD2. Germline V CDR1 and CDR2: SNHLY, FYNNEI. This CDR3 spans 14 amino acids. J gave up 4 bases and V 5 bases, and 1 base lay outside the gene matches. The CDR3 region is CASSRTSGYNEQFF. DNA of the CDR3: TGTGCCAGCAGTCGGACTAGCGGGTACAATGAGCAGTTCTTC.

This clonotype was detected many times. The chain recombines TRBV3-1 with TRBJ1-6, with 7 bases lining up with TRBD1. V shed 4 bases, J shed 10 bases, and the junction held 4 bases outside the gene matches. CDR3 size: 13 residues. Germline CDR1 reads LGHDT; CDR2 reads YNNKEL (reference sequence). Written as DNA, the CDR3 is TGTGCCAGCAGCCGGAACAGGGGATCACCCCTCCACTTT. This encodes CASSRNRGSPLHF.

This clonotype was seen at least ten times. The chain has TRBV7-3 and TRBJ1-6; D possibly corresponds to TRBD1 (6 bases). The germline gives CDR1 SGHTA, CDR2 FQGTGA. This CDR3 spans 16 amino acids. The V and J ends lost 0 bases and 8 bases respectively, with 14 bases between them. CDR3 in DNA: TGTGCCAGCAGCTTAACTGGAAGGACAGTGGATTCACCCCTCCACTTT. Its protein product is CASSLTGRTVDSPLHF.

V is TRBV4-1 and J is TRBJ2-2; D is possibly TRBD2 (6 bases). The CDR3 length is 14 residues. V shed 1 base and J shed 4 bases, with 7 bases lying between them. From germline, CDR1 is MGHRA and CDR2 YSYEKL. CDR3 region: CASSQVGGTGELFF. The CDR3 coding sequence is TGCGCCAGCAGCCAAGTCGGGGGCACCGGGGAGCTGTTTTTT.

The chain employs TRBV7-2 and TRBJ1-2, with D unresolved. Trimming removed 0 bases at V and 6 bases at J, with 8 bases between. The CDR3 length is 13 residues. Germline CDR1 reads SGHTA; CDR2 reads FQGNSA. The CDR3 loop reads CASSLAGKNGYTF. DNA of the CDR3: TGTGCCAGCAGCTTAGCTGGGAAGAATGGCTACACCTTC. Full variable domain (remainder filled in from reference TRBV7-2 and TRBJ1-2): GAGVSQSPSNKVTEKGKDVELRCDPISGHTALYWYRQSLGQGLEFLIYFQGNSAPDKSGLPSDRFSAERTGGSVSTLTIQRTQQEDSAVYLCASSLAGKNGYTFGSGTRLTVV.

This clonotype was picked up a small number of times. The gene calls are TRBV3-1 and TRBJ2-1; D might be TRBD1 (5 bases). Germline CDR1 reads LGHDT; CDR2 reads YNNKEL (reference sequence). There are 15 residues in the CDR3. With 0 bases removed from V and 1 base from J, the gap between germline ends came to 7 bases. The CDR3 loop is CASSQDPGSYNEQFF. CDR3 DNA sequence: TGTGCCAGCAGCCAAGATCCAGGGTCCTACAATGAGCAGTTCTTC.

This clonotype has only a few counts. The genes are TRBV7-9 and TRBJ2-7, with D possibly TRBD2 on 6 matching bases. V was pared by 5 bases and J by 2 bases, with 13 bases between. Per germline, CDR1 SEHNR and CDR2 FQNEAQ (reference sequence). The CDR3 totals 14 residues. DNA of the CDR3: TGTGCCAGCAGCCGACTAGTCCCGCCCTACGAGCAGTACTTC. It translates to CASSRLVPPYEQYF.

The rearrangement joins TRBV6-6 to TRBJ1-5, with a possible D match to TRBD1 (5 bases). The CDR3 length is 14 residues. CDR1 is MNHNY, CDR2 SVGAGI, per germline (reference sequence). V was clipped by 0 bases and J by 2 bases, with 5 bases between them. The CDR3 DNA is TGTGCCAGCAGTTACTCGGGGGGCAATCAGCCCCAGCATTTT. Protein product: CASSYSGGNQPQHF.

The sample holds many counts of this clonotype. The chain links TRBV12-3 or TRBV12-4 to TRBJ2-7; tentative D call: TRBD1 (6 bases). The CDR3 has 12 amino acids. V lost 6 bases, J lost 5 bases, and 11 bases lay in between. The CDR3 region is CASSTGSHEQYF. CDR3 nucleotide sequence: TGTGCCAGCAGCACAGGGTCGCACGAGCAGTACTTC.

Here the CDR3 DNA reads TGTGCCAGCAGCAAAGAGGCAGCCTACAGGAGCTCCTACGAGCAGTACTTC. Amino acid sequence: CASSKEAAYRSSYEQYF. The chain uses TRBV21-1 and TRBJ2-7. TRBV21-1 is classified as a pseudogene. There are 17 residues in the CDR3.

A remark on this clonotype: This clone may be a read error of a much larger clone one base away. The chain couples TRBV27 to TRBJ2-1; D unclear. The germline gives CDR1 MNHEY, CDR2 SMNVEV (reference sequence). CDR3 length: 13 residues. This CDR3 reads CASSLSRYNGQFF. The CDR3 region has the DNA TGTGCCAGCAGTTTATCGCGCTACAATGGGCAGTTCTTC.

This clonotype was recorded a few times. The genes are TRBV2 and TRBJ2-3, with a weak D call TRBD2 (6 bases). Trimming stripped 2 bases from V and 5 bases from J, with 14 bases between. Germline V gene lookup returns CDR1 SNHLY and CDR2 FYNNEI. The length of the CDR3 is 15 residues. CDR3 residues: CASSELGGLGDTQYF. DNA of the CDR3: TGTGCCAGCAGTGAATTGGGGGGTTTGGGAGATACGCAGTATTTT.

This clonotype turned up a few times. The chain has TRBV12-5 and TRBJ2-6; possibly TRBD2 for D (5 bases). CDR3 length: 19 residues. Germline values: CDR1 LGHNT, CDR2 FRNRAP. Trimming left V 0 bases short and J 0 bases short, with 15 bases between. The CDR3 region has the DNA TGTGCTAGTGGTTTGGTAGTTGGCAGTGGGAGCTCTGGGGCCAACGTCCTGACTTTC. This translates into CASGLVVGSGSSGANVLTF.

This clonotype was observed at least ten times. This rearrangement joins TRBV3-1 to TRBJ2-3; no definite D call. This CDR3 has 15 amino acids. The germline CDR1 and CDR2 sequences are LGHDT and YNNKEL (reference sequence). V lost 1 base and J 5 bases, leaving 13 bases between the germline ends. Here the CDR3 DNA reads TGTGCCAGCAGCCAAGTGTACTCGTCGCTAGATACGCAGTATTTT. Protein sequence: CASSQVYSSLDTQYF.

In the case of this clonotype: An end of the junction differs from the germline gene, which may be a read error. The chain has TRBV20-1 and TRBJ2-2; a possible D gene is TRBD1 (7 bases). CDR1 and CDR2 (germline): DFQATT, SNEGSKA (reference sequence). The length of the CDR3 is 14 residues. The CDR3 DNA reads TGCAGTGCTACTGGTGGAAGGACAGGCGGGAAGCTGTTTTTT. This codes for CSATGGRTGGKLFF.

The CDR3 is CAISETGRSSYEQYF. Here the CDR3 DNA reads TGTGCCATCAGTGAAACAGGGCGAAGTTCCTACGAGCAGTACTTC. The chain has TRBV10-3 and TRBJ2-7, with D possibly matching TRBD1 (6 bases). The ends were cut back, 3 bases at V and 1 base at J, with 13 bases in the middle. The CDR3 has 15 amino acids. Germline lookup yields CDR1 ENHRY and CDR2 SYGVKD.

This clonotype was seen ten or more times. The DNA of the CDR3 is TGCGCCAGCAGCTCTAGCGCTAGCACAGATACGCAGTATTTT. Its protein product is CASSSSASTDTQYF. The chain uses TRBV5-1 and TRBJ2-3, with D perhaps matching TRBD2 (6 bases). Germline CDR1 is SGHRS and CDR2 is YFSETQ. The CDR3 is made up of 14 amino acids. The germline V and J ends were trimmed by 3 bases and 0 bases, with 8 bases remaining between them.

This chain links TRBV5-1 with TRBJ1-6; TRBD1 matches 8 bases. CDR3 length equals 16 residues. V trimming: 4 bases; J trimming: 7 bases; junction bases outside the gene matches: 10. CDR1 and CDR2 from the germline V gene are SGHRS and YFSETQ. DNA of the CDR3: TGCGCCAGCAGCCCCGGGACAGGCAGTACGAATTCACCCCTCCACTTT. This encodes CASSPGTGSTNSPLHF.

Concerning this clonotype itself: The junction differs from germline at one of its ends, possibly a read error. In DNA form, the CDR3 reads TGCGCCAGCAGAAAAGGGACAGGAAGCAATCAGCCCCACCATTTT. This sequence encodes CASRKGTGSNQPHHF. The V gene is TRBV5-1, the J gene TRBJ1-5; 8 bases are shared with TRBD1. Germline CDR1 and CDR2: SGHRS and YFSETQ. The CDR3 has 15 amino acids.

The V call is TRBV6-5, the J call TRBJ1-1; 9 bases fit TRBD1. Per the germline V gene, CDR1 is MNHEY and CDR2 is SVGAGI. The CDR3 has 15 residues. Unmatched junction bases numbered 9, after V lost 5 bases and J lost 5 bases. The CDR3 reads CASSRPGTGLTEAFF. CDR3 nucleotide sequence: TGTGCCAGCAGTAGACCCGGGACAGGGTTGACTGAAGCTTTCTTT.

This clonotype was seen more than once but under ten times. DNA for the CDR3: TGTGCCAGCAGCCAAGGGACTAGCAGTTACAATGAGCAGTTCTTC. It translates to CASSQGTSSYNEQFF. V and J are TRBV7-2 and TRBJ2-1; 9 bases are shared with TRBD2. Trimming took 5 bases from V and 4 from J; bases not matched to a gene: 6. CDR1 SGHTA and CDR2 FQGNSA come from the germline V gene. This CDR3 spans 15 amino acids.

The chain has TRBV9 and TRBJ2-5, with TRBD2 as a possible D gene (5 bases). CDR1 is SGDLS, CDR2 YYNGEE, per germline. This CDR3 is 16 amino acids long. Trimming removed 0 bases at V and 0 bases at J, with 12 bases between. The CDR3 coding sequence is TGTGCCAGCAGCGTAGCTTTGGGAGAATACCAAGAGACCCAGTACTTC. This sequence encodes CASSVALGEYQETQYF.

The V and J genes are TRBV7-2 and TRBJ1-2; D uncertain. This CDR3 contains 15 residues. The V and J ends lost 2 bases and 3 bases respectively, with 13 bases between them. Germline loops: CDR1 SGHTA, CDR2 FQGNSA. This chain's CDR3 is CASSLSAGSDYGYTF. The CDR3 nucleotides read TGTGCCAGCAGCTTATCAGCCGGGAGTGACTATGGCTACACCTTC.

The CDR3 is CASSLEVYEQYF. Here the CDR3 DNA reads TGTGCCAGCAGCTTAGAAGTCTACGAGCAGTACTTC. The chain combines TRBV7-9 with TRBJ2-7; D gene uncertain. Germline V CDR1 and CDR2: SEHNR, FQNEAQ (reference sequence). The V end lost 1 base, the J end lost 3 bases, and 4 bases lay between the germline ends. This CDR3 spans 12 amino acids.

At least ten counts were recorded for this clonotype. The chain combines TRBV4-1 with TRBJ1-5; D is unclear. Germline CDR1 is MGHRA and CDR2 is YSYEKL. V lost 4 bases, J lost 4 bases, and 17 bases lay in between. This CDR3 has 16 residues. The CDR3 loop reads CASSPGVTLSNQPQHF. CDR3 DNA sequence: TGCGCCAGCAGCCCTGGAGTCACTCTTTCGAATCAGCCCCAGCATTTT.

A few counts support this clonotype. The J gene is TRBJ2-7, the V gene TRBV6-6, with D maybe TRBD1 (5 bases). V was trimmed by 5 bases and J by 1 base, leaving 9 bases between them. Germline-derived CDR1 and CDR2 are MNHNY and SVGAGI (reference sequence). The CDR3 loop spans 13 amino acids. CDR3 sequence (DNA): TGTGCCAGCAGTCCGACAGCTTCCTACGAGCAGTACTTC. This gives the protein CASSPTASYEQYF.